This passage covers 23 T cell receptor beta chains from one sample sequenced in a study of blood T cell repertoires in COVID-19 (dated by TCRdb to 2020 to 2021). Library prep was done by the immunoSEQ multiplex PCR assay. As stored in TCRdb, this immuneACCESS dataset retains in-frame rearrangements with V and J assigned. A fraction of the clones does not appear; measured against another copy, unresolved V genes explain less than half of the discrepancy, and the remainder lacks a known reason. The sample has approximately 60,000 clones on record, around 80% of them singletons. The ten top clones hold roughly 22% of the sample. What was sequenced was peripheral blood. The receptors shown here come from a woman older than 75 with active or convalescent COVID-19.

V and J are TRBV11-2 and TRBJ2-3; 12 bases are shared with TRBD2. CDR1 is SGHAT and CDR2 is FQNNGV in the germline V gene. V was clipped by 6 bases and J by 6 bases; unmatched bases: 7. The CDR3 contains 15 residues. The CDR3 coding sequence is TGTGCCAGCAGTCCCTCTAGCGGGGGGGCCGATACGCAGTATTTT. Its translation is CASSPSSGGADTQYF.

The chain couples TRBV6-1 to TRBJ1-3, with D possibly TRBD1 on 5 matching bases. Per the germline V gene, CDR1 is MNHNS and CDR2 is SASEGT. V was clipped by 0 bases and J by 9 bases, with 18 bases between them. The CDR3 runs to 16 residues. The CDR3 spells CASSEAHGRVGGTIYF. The CDR3 bases are TGTGCCAGCAGTGAAGCCCACGGAAGGGTCGGGGGCACCATATATTTT.

The J gene is TRBJ1-1, the V gene TRBV5-1, with D perhaps TRBD1 (6 bases). This CDR3 spans 14 amino acids. Germline-derived CDR1 and CDR2 are SGHRS and YFSETQ. The V end was cut by 0 bases, the J end by 1 base, with 7 bases between. The CDR3 coding sequence is TGCGCCAGCAGCTTGGGAGGGGGGAACACTGAAGCTTTCTTT. Translation: CASSLGGGNTEAFF.

The V call is TRBV4-1, the J call TRBJ1-2, with D tentatively TRBD1 (5 bases). CDR1 and CDR2 from the germline V gene are MGHRA and YSYEKL. The V end lost 1 base, the J end lost 0 bases, and 9 bases lay between the germline ends. The CDR3 is 15 amino acids. The CDR3 sequence: CASSQARAANYGYTF. The DNA of the CDR3 is TGCGCCAGCAGCCAAGCCAGGGCGGCTAACTATGGCTACACCTTC.

The gene calls are TRBV7-3 and TRBJ2-6; D is ambiguous. Germline V gene sequence: CDR1 SGHTA, CDR2 FQGTGA. V was trimmed by 4 bases and J by 0 bases, leaving 7 bases between them. CDR3 size: 15 residues. CDR3 nucleotides: TGTGCCAGCAGCTCTCCGGGCTCTGGGGCCAACGTCCTGACTTTC. Protein: CASSSPGSGANVLTF.

This clone was detected only a few times. The chain has TRBV7-6 and TRBJ2-2; 7 bases agree with TRBD1. From germline, CDR1 is SGHVS and CDR2 FNYEAQ. The CDR3 totals 15 residues. The J segment lost 3 bases and the V segment lost 5 bases, leaving 6 bases of the junction unmatched. The CDR3 protein is CASSRQGRYTGELFF. Written as DNA, the CDR3 is TGTGCCAGCAGCCGACAGGGAAGATACACCGGGGAGCTGTTTTTT. Using reference TRBV7-6 and TRBJ2-2 for the parts outside the CDR3, the full variable domain is GAGVSQSPRYKVTKRGQDVALRCDPISGHVSLYWYRQALGQGPEFLTYFNYEAQQDKSGLPNDRFSAERPEGSISTLTIQRTEQRDSAMYRCASSRQGRYTGELFFGEGSRLTVL.

The chain combines TRBV5-1 with TRBJ2-2; 7 nucleotides align to TRBD2. The CDR3 extends over 15 amino acids. Germline V lookup: CDR1 SGHRS, CDR2 YFSETQ. V trimming: 0 bases; J trimming: 7 bases; junction bases outside the gene matches: 6. CDR3 region: CASSLVRREGGELFF. CDR3 nucleotide sequence: TGCGCCAGCAGCTTGGTACGAAGGGAGGGCGGGGAGCTGTTTTTT.

V gene TRBV9 combines with J gene TRBJ2-2; 7 positions agree with TRBD2. The CDR3 runs to 16 residues. V lost 4 bases to trimming and J lost 5 bases; unmatched junction nucleotides: 11. CDR1 and CDR2 (germline): SGDLS, YYNGEE. In DNA, the CDR3 is TGTGCCAGCAGCCCACATGCGGGGGAGGGTACCGGGGAGCTGTTTTTT. The encoded protein is CASSPHAGEGTGELFF.

The rearrangement links TRBV18 to TRBJ2-1; 8 nucleotides match TRBD1. The CDR3 contains 15 residues. Germline lookup yields CDR1 KGHSH and CDR2 LQKENI. Trimming cost V 4 bases and J 2 bases; bases outside gene matches: 4. Written as DNA, the CDR3 is TGTGCCAGCTCACGGACAGGGCAGCCCTACAATGAGCAGTTCTTC. Amino acids: CASSRTGQPYNEQFF.

This clone showed up just once. The chain couples TRBV5-1 to TRBJ1-5; 7 positions agree with TRBD1. V lost 4 bases and J lost 9; bases outside the gene matches: 10. This CDR3 spans 14 amino acids. Germline CDR1 is SGHRS and CDR2 is YFSETQ. CDR3 sequence reads: CASSRTGPPPPQHF. The CDR3 nucleotides read TGCGCCAGCAGCAGGACAGGCCCGCCCCCGCCCCAGCATTTT.

This clone was observed a few times. The rearrangement uses TRBV4-1 and TRBJ2-7; TRBD1 agrees at 8 bases. Germline CDR1 is MGHRA and CDR2 is YSYEKL. The CDR3 is 15 amino acids. With 0 bases clipped from V and 6 bases from J, the junction kept 7 bases outside the gene matches. CDR3 sequence: CASSQDPDRAGEQYF. The DNA of the CDR3 is TGCGCCAGCAGCCAAGATCCGGACAGGGCTGGCGAGCAGTACTTC.

The chain recombines TRBV5-1 with TRBJ1-2; 9 bases map to TRBD1. The CDR3 runs to 13 residues. Germline V gene sequence: CDR1 SGHRS, CDR2 YFSETQ. V lost 3 bases, J lost 8 bases, and 5 bases stayed unmatched. CDR3 residues: CASSWGQGEGYTF. As DNA, the CDR3 is TGCGCCAGCAGCTGGGGACAGGGAGAGGGCTACACCTTC.

This rearrangement joins TRBV20-1 to TRBJ2-7; a possible D gene is TRBD1 (5 bases). This CDR3 comprises 11 residues. Trimming pared 3 bases from V and 2 bases from J, leaving 5 bases between. Germline values: CDR1 DFQATT, CDR2 SNEGSKA (reference sequence). The CDR3 loop is CSASRAYEQYF. The DNA for the CDR3 is TGCAGTGCTAGCAGGGCCTACGAGCAGTACTTC.

The V and J genes are TRBV14 and TRBJ2-1; D might be TRBD2 (7 bases). This CDR3 spans 17 amino acids. The germline V and J ends were trimmed by 3 bases and 5 bases, with 20 bases remaining between them. The germline V gene encodes CDR1 SGHDN and CDR2 FVKESK. The CDR3 loop is CASSQTRGGLLHNEQFF. The CDR3 DNA reads as TGTGCCAGCAGCCAGACCCGAGGGGGACTACTCCACAATGAGCAGTTCTTC.

This rearrangement joins TRBV6-5 to TRBJ2-1, with a possible D match to TRBD1 (5 bases). V was cut by 0 bases and J by 12 bases, with 12 bases left in between. The V gene's germline CDR1 is MNHEY and CDR2 SVGAGI. The CDR3 contains 13 residues. The CDR3 region has the DNA TGTGCCAGCAGTTACTCCTGGGGCGAAAGGCAGTTCTTC. It encodes CASSYSWGERQFF.

This clone was picked up one time. The chain links TRBV10-3 to TRBJ2-7; 10 nucleotides line up with TRBD1. With 4 bases clipped from V and 5 bases from J, the junction kept 5 bases outside the gene matches. The V gene's germline CDR1 is ENHRY and CDR2 SYGVKD. This CDR3 is built from 14 residues. The CDR3 reads CAISGGTGENEQYF. Written as DNA, the CDR3 is TGTGCCATCAGTGGGGGGACAGGGGAGAACGAGCAGTACTTC.

The V call is TRBV5-1, the J call TRBJ2-5; 8 nucleotides align to TRBD1. Germline assignment: CDR1 SGHRS and CDR2 YFSETQ. J was trimmed by 1 base and V by 4 bases; bases with no gene match: 3. CDR3 size: 14 residues. The CDR3 sequence: CASSPGQAQETQYF. CDR3 nucleotide sequence: TGCGCCAGCAGCCCGGGACAGGCCCAAGAGACCCAGTACTTC.

This clone was detected many times. The rearrangement uses TRBV19 and TRBJ1-1; maybe TRBD1 (5 bases). V shed 7 bases and J shed 5 bases, with 11 bases lying between them. CDR1 and CDR2 from the germline V gene are LNHDA and SQIVND (reference sequence). This CDR3 comprises 12 residues. CDR3 protein: CASNAGTTEAFF. The CDR3 nucleotides are TGTGCCAGTAACGCGGGGACGACTGAAGCTTTCTTT.

The V call is TRBV15, the J call TRBJ1-1; D gene uncertain. This CDR3 has 16 amino acids. The germline CDR1 and CDR2 sequences are LNHNV and YYDKDF (reference sequence). Deletions cut 0 bases from V and 1 base from J, with 12 bases between. Here the CDR3 reads CATSRDRFSGNTEAFF. DNA of the CDR3: TGTGCCACCAGCAGAGATCGGTTCTCTGGGAACACTGAAGCTTTCTTT.

The gene calls are TRBV13 and TRBJ1-6; 8 bases are shared with TRBD1. V shed 1 base, J shed 6 bases, and the junction held 2 bases outside the gene matches. The CDR3 is made up of 15 amino acids. Germline CDR1 and CDR2: PRHDT and FYEKMQ (reference sequence). CDR3 nucleotides: TGTGCCAGCAGCTTAGCTGGGACAGGTAATTCACCCCTCCACTTT. Protein product: CASSLAGTGNSPLHF.

The chain joins TRBV18 to TRBJ1-1; 7 bases are shared with TRBD1. Germline-derived CDR1 and CDR2 are KGHSH and LQKENI. This CDR3 spans 13 amino acids. V lost 1 base, J lost 10 bases, and 6 bases stayed unmatched. The DNA for the CDR3 is TGTGCCAGCTCACCACGGGACAGAGGGGCAGCTTTCTTT. Protein sequence: CASSPRDRGAAFF. Drawing the rest from reference TRBV18 and TRBJ1-1, the complete variable domain is NAGVMQNPRHLVRRRGQEARLRCSPMKGHSHVYWYRQLPEEGLKFMVYLQKENIIDESGMPKERFSAEFPKEGPSILRIQQVVRGDSAAYFCASSPRDRGAAFFGQGTRLTVV.

A few counts support this clone. This CDR3 is CASTRGARDAEAFF. As DNA, the CDR3 is TGTGCCAGTACCCGGGGGGCGCGAGACGCTGAAGCTTTCTTT. The gene calls are TRBV19 and TRBJ1-1; possibly TRBD1 for D (6 bases). There are 14 residues in the CDR3. V was cut by 7 bases and J by 6 bases, with 18 bases left in between. The germline CDR1 and CDR2 sequences are LNHDA and SQIVND (reference sequence).

This chain connects TRBV15 to TRBJ1-2; D is possibly TRBD1 (6 bases). This CDR3 contains 15 residues. In germline, CDR1 is LNHNV, CDR2 YYDKDF (reference sequence). Trimming took off 0 bases at V and 8 bases at J, with 16 bases between the two ends. The CDR3 DNA is TGTGCCACCAGCAGAGATGGGAACAGGGCCTCAGGCTACACCTTC. Protein sequence: CATSRDGNRASGYTF. The full variable domain, completed using reference TRBV15 and TRBJ1-2, is DAMVIQNPRYQVTQFGKPVTLSCSQTLNHNVMYWYQQKSSQAPKLLFHYYDKDFNNEADTPDNFQSRRPNTSFCFLDIRSPGLGDTAMYLCATSRDGNRASGYTFGSGTRLTVV.